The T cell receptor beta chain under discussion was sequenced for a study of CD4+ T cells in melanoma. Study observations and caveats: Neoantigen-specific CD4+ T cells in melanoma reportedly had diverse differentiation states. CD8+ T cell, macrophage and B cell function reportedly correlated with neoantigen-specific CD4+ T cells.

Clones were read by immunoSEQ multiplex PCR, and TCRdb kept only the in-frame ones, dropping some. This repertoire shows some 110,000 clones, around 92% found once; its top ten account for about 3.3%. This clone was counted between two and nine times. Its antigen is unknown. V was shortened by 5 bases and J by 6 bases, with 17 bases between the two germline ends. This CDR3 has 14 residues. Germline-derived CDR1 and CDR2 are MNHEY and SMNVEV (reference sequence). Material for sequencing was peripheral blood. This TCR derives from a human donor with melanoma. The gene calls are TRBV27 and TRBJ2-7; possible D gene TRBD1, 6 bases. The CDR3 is CASSRSGHLPEQYF. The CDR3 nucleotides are TGTGCCAGCAGTCGTTCGGGACACCTTCCCGAGCAGTACTTC.